This T cell receptor (beta chain) is from a study of follicular helper T cells after annual influenza vaccination. General study results and limits: ICOS+CD38+ cTfh clonality tracked population frequency, and its change tracked circulating plasmablast change.

The sample's time point: 2015-2016 season, pre-vaccination. Sequencing was performed with immunoSEQ multiplex PCR; in TCRdb, only in-frame clones are kept and a portion is missing. The sample lists more than 1,500 clones; roughly 84% were seen once. V shed 4 bases, J shed 4 bases, and the junction held 4 bases outside the gene matches. Per germline, CDR1 MDHEN and CDR2 SYDVKM. The CDR3 spans 15 residues. With respect to this clone: The antigen is not known.

The V call is TRBV28, the J call TRBJ1-4; 9 bases are a match to TRBD1. This specimen consisted of CXCR5+ CD38- circulating T follicular helper cells from blood, obtained on the day of influenza vaccination. The subset was: circulating Tfh, non-naive CD4+CXCR5+PD-1+ (ICOS+CD38+ or ICOS-CD38-). This sequence originates from an adult who received the influenza vaccine. The CDR3 protein is CASSSPGQGNEKLFF. DNA for the CDR3: TGTGCCAGCAGTTCGCCGGGACAGGGTAATGAAAAACTGTTTTTT.